These 20 T cell receptor beta chains were sequenced from one sample in a study of shared clonotypes between healthy human individuals (dated by TCRdb to the early 2020s). The method was the immunoSEQ multiplex PCR assay. TCRdb's version of the immuneACCESS table is confined to in-frame rearrangements and falls short of the full clone set. An unresolved V gene accounts for under half of the shortfall where checked; the remainder is of unknown origin. The sample has around 980,000 clones on record, about 80% of them singletons. The biggest ten clones account for more than 0.55% of the sample. What was sequenced was memory CD4+ T cells from PBMCs. The cell subset or site label on this specimen signifies: CD45RA-negative fraction. These receptor sequences come from a man aged 18 to 30 in good health. Some clones in this sample may be carry-over from other donors' samples.

The chain joins TRBV4-3 to TRBJ2-5; no clear D gene. The V end was cut by 0 bases, the J end by 6 bases, with 8 bases between. This CDR3 region has 13 residues. Looked up from germline, CDR1 is LGHNA and CDR2 is YSLEER. DNA of the CDR3: TGCGCCAGCAGCCAAGAGGTCCGGAAGACCCAGTACTTC. This codes for CASSQEVRKTQYF.

As concerns this clone: A much larger clone lies a single base off, so this may be a read error. The gene calls are TRBV9 and TRBJ2-7, with 12 nucleotides matching TRBD2. Per germline, CDR1 SGDLS and CDR2 YYNGEE. The CDR3 is 15 amino acids. The junction had 1 base not matched to a gene; V was cut back by 0 bases and J by 3 bases. DNA of the CDR3: TGTGCCAGCAGCGTAGGGACTAGCGGGATCTACGAGCAGTACTTC. It yields the protein CASSVGTSGIYEQYF.

The chain links TRBV9 to TRBJ2-5; D gene ambiguous. This CDR3 region has 15 residues. The V gene lost 4 bases and the J gene lost 2 bases, with 15 bases spanning the gap. Germline-derived CDR1 and CDR2 are SGDLS and YYNGEE. CDR3 sequence reads: CASSRWAVNQETQYF. In DNA, the CDR3 is TGTGCCAGCAGCAGGTGGGCAGTGAATCAAGAGACCCAGTACTTC.

The rearrangement uses TRBV6-1 and TRBJ1-2; D remains ambiguous. This CDR3 spans 12 amino acids. CDR1 and CDR2 (germline): MNHNS, SASEGT. Trimming pared 4 bases from V and 8 bases from J, leaving 11 bases between. The CDR3 spells CASSAWAIGYTF. CDR3 sequence (DNA): TGTGCCAGCAGTGCGTGGGCGATCGGCTACACCTTC.

There are many counts of this clone. This chain joins TRBV5-4 and TRBJ2-7, with D perhaps matching TRBD1 (6 bases). Germline values: CDR1 SGHNT, CDR2 YYREEE (reference sequence). The CDR3 length is 16 residues. V shed 2 bases and J shed 3 bases, with 18 bases lying between them. The CDR3, as DNA: TGTGCCAGCAGCTTAGGGGGAGCCTCCCGGGGCTACGAGCAGTACTTC. Translating it yields CASSLGGASRGYEQYF.

This clone has a handful of counts. The chain has TRBV7-3 and TRBJ2-5; the D call may be TRBD1 or TRBD2 (5 bases each). Germline loops: CDR1 SGHTA, CDR2 FQGTGA. Trimming left V 5 bases short and J 4 bases short, with 17 bases between. This CDR3 spans 15 amino acids. The CDR3 here is CASSGTGTAGETQYF. The DNA of the CDR3 is TGTGCCAGCAGCGGGACCGGGACGGCCGGAGAGACCCAGTACTTC.

The J gene is TRBJ2-1, the V gene TRBV5-1, with D tentatively TRBD2 (5 bases). This CDR3 has 14 residues. In germline, CDR1 is SGHRS, CDR2 YFSETQ. V dropped 2 bases and J dropped 2 bases, with 8 bases sitting between them. In DNA, the CDR3 is TGCGCCAGCAGCTTCGGGGTAGCCTACAATGAGCAGTTCTTC. Translation: CASSFGVAYNEQFF.

The table lists this clone with many counts. CDR3 sequence (DNA): TGTGCCAGCTCACCCCAGCAGGGGGAAAAGCCCCAGCATTTT. It specifies CASSPQQGEKPQHF. The chain links TRBV18 to TRBJ1-5; TRBD1 matches 7 bases. V was clipped by 3 bases and J by 8 bases; unmatched bases: 7. Looked up from germline, CDR1 is KGHSH and CDR2 is LQKENI. CDR3 length: 14 residues.

V is TRBV7-3 and J is TRBJ1-2; D gene ambiguous. CDR3 length equals 14 residues. The V end lost 0 bases, the J end lost 4 bases, and 9 bases lay between the germline ends. From germline, CDR1 is SGHTA and CDR2 FQGTGA. CDR3 DNA sequence: TGTGCCAGCAGCTTAACTGGTCAAAGCTATGGCTACACCTTC. Protein product: CASSLTGQSYGYTF. Full variable domain (outside the CDR3, taken from reference TRBV7-3 and TRBJ1-2): GAGVSQTPSNKVTEKGKYVELRCDPISGHTALYWYRQSLGQGPEFLIYFQGTGAADDSGLPNDRFFAVRPEGSVSTLKIQRTERGDSAVYLCASSLTGQSYGYTFGSGTRLTVV.

This clone was picked up one time. The rearrangement links TRBV5-6 to TRBJ2-5; 14 nucleotides line up with TRBD2. The CDR3 consists of 17 residues. Looked up from germline, CDR1 is SGHDT and CDR2 is YYEEEE. J lost 7 bases, V lost 4 bases, and 12 bases had no gene match. This chain's CDR3 is CASSQFGLAGGWSTQYF. DNA for the CDR3: TGTGCCAGCAGCCAGTTTGGACTAGCGGGAGGCTGGTCGACCCAGTACTTC.

The rearrangement joins TRBV30 to TRBJ2-2, with 8 bases that match TRBD2. Germline V CDR1 and CDR2: GTSNPN, SVGIG (reference sequence). After removal of 7 bases from V and 2 bases from J, the junction contained 9 bases not matched to a gene. The CDR3 runs to 15 residues. The CDR3 spells CASPRTSLNTGELFF. For the CDR3, the DNA is TGTGCCTCCCCCCGGACTAGCCTTAACACCGGGGAGCTGTTTTTT.

The chain uses TRBV11-3 and TRBJ2-7; D is unresolved. Germline V lookup: CDR1 SGHNT, CDR2 YENEEA. The CDR3 covers 8 residues. With 8 bases removed from V and 6 bases from J, the gap between germline ends came to 2 bases. The CDR3 here is CASAEQYF. In DNA form, the CDR3 reads TGTGCCAGCGCCGAGCAGTACTTC.

In its sample, this clone was seen once. The CDR3 region has the DNA TGTGCCAGCAGTGACCCGGGACCTAGCAATCAGCCCCAGCATTTT. This gives the protein CASSDPGPSNQPQHF. The chain has TRBV28 and TRBJ1-5; TRBD1 might be the D (5 bases). CDR3 length: 15 residues. The V end lost 5 bases, the J end lost 0 bases, and 11 bases lay between the germline ends. The germline V gene has CDR1 MDHEN and CDR2 SYDVKM.

The chain carries TRBV28 and TRBJ1-2; no firm D call. Germline assignment: CDR1 MDHEN and CDR2 SYDVKM. Trimming removed 3 bases from V and 4 bases from J, with 9 bases in between. The CDR3 runs 13 residues. The CDR3 region has the DNA TGTGCCAGCAGTTTCGGGATCGTCTATGGCTACACCTTC. It specifies CASSFGIVYGYTF.

V and J are TRBV27 and TRBJ2-5; 13 bases are a match to TRBD2. The J call is doubtful: the DNA matches TRBJ2-7 better. Per germline, CDR1 MNHEY and CDR2 SMNVEV (reference sequence). The CDR3 has 18 amino acids. The CDR3 sequence: CASSLSPRTSGRRYEQYF. CDR3 bases: TGTGCCAGCAGTTTATCGCCTAGGACTAGCGGGAGACGTTACGAGCAGTACTTC.

This clone was picked up one time. The chain's CDR3 is CASSLEGASEQFF. For the CDR3, the DNA is TGTGCCAGCAGCTTAGAGGGGGCCAGTGAGCAGTTCTTC. The chain uses TRBV7-2 and TRBJ2-1, with 7 nucleotides matching TRBD1. The V gene's germline CDR1 is SGHTA and CDR2 FQGNSA. The CDR3 runs to 13 residues. The J segment lost 9 bases and the V segment lost 1 base, leaving 3 bases of the junction unmatched.

The rearrangement joins TRBV5-8 to TRBJ2-1, with TRBD2 identical over 8 bases. V gave up 4 bases and J gave up 2 bases; unmatched junction bases: 2. Germline V gene lookup returns CDR1 SGHTS and CDR2 YDEGEE. The CDR3 has 14 amino acids. The DNA for the CDR3 is TGTGCCAGCAGCCGACTAGCGACCTACAATGAGCAGTTCTTC. Protein: CASSRLATYNEQFF.

The genes are TRBV25-1 and TRBJ2-2, with 10 bases matching TRBD2. Per the germline V gene, CDR1 is MGHDK and CDR2 is SYGVNS. The V and J ends lost 6 bases and 0 bases, in that order; junction bases with no gene match: 4. The length of the CDR3 is 16 residues. The CDR3 bases are TGTGCCAGCAGACTAGCGGGAACTTCGAACACCGGGGAGCTGTTTTTT. This codes for CASRLAGTSNTGELFF.

V usage is TRBV29-1 and J usage is TRBJ1-1; the match to TRBD1 covers 9 bases. CDR1 is SQVTM and CDR2 is ANQGSEA in the germline V gene. Unmatched junction bases numbered 18, after V lost 7 bases and J lost 3 bases. CDR3 length: 17 residues. CDR3 in amino acids: CSARPIPGQGFDTEAFF. Here the CDR3 DNA reads TGCAGCGCAAGACCTATTCCGGGACAGGGTTTTGACACTGAAGCTTTCTTT.

This clone was counted many times. The rearrangement links TRBV4-1 to TRBJ2-2; TRBD2 agrees at 7 bases. V lost 1 base to trimming and J lost 2 bases; unmatched junction nucleotides: 4. The CDR3 consists of 16 residues. Germline-derived CDR1 and CDR2 are MGHRA and YSYEKL. CDR3 bases: TGCGCCAGCAGCCAAGGACAGCGGGGAAACACCGGGGAGCTGTTTTTT. Its translation: CASSQGQRGNTGELFF.